Listed below are T cell receptor beta chains from one sample, sequenced in a study of blood T cell repertoires in COVID-19. The assay was immunoSEQ multiplex PCR, and TCRdb's table has in-frame clones only and misses some. This sample has over 250,000 clones; approximately 87% occur once, and the top ten carry over 2%. The sample taken for sequencing was peripheral blood. Receptors originate from a woman between 50 and 59 years old with acute or convalescent COVID-19. The CDR3 runs from the conserved cysteine through the conserved F or W. The D gene is left open where the match is weak. Where a row states a size, it is once, few, many or the class of an expanded clone; other rows omit it.

TRBD2 few TRBJ2-1 TRBV6-5 CASSYGLAGSNEQFF TGTGCCAGCAGTTACGGACTAGCGGGGTCCAATGAGCAGTTCTTC
TRBD2 - TRBJ2-7 TRBV6-5 CASSYQLAGNQYF TGTGCCAGCAGTTACCAACTAGCGGGAAATCAGTACTTC
TRBD2 - TRBJ2-7 TRBV28 CASSLSPTRLATYEQYF TGTGCCAGCAGTTTATCCCCCACGCGACTAGCGACCTACGAGCAGTACTTC
- - TRBJ2-3 TRBV18 CASSPRAGSTDTQYF TGTGCCAGCTCACCACGGGCAGGGAGCACAGATACGCAGTATTTT
TRBD2 - TRBJ2-7 TRBV13 CASSSGTSLAYEQYF TGTGCCAGCAGCTCGGGGACTAGTCTGGCCTACGAGCAGTACTTC
TRBD2 - TRBJ2-3 TRBV7-9 CASSRLAGRTDTQYF TGTGCCAGCAGTCGACTAGCGGGACGCACAGATACGCAGTATTTT
- - TRBJ1-3 TRBV5-1 CASRAVGATGNTIYF TGCGCCAGCAGGGCGGTAGGGGCTACGGGAAACACCATATATTTT
TRBD1 few TRBJ2-1 TRBV30 CAWSLQGNEQFF TGTGCCTGGAGTCTACAGGGGAATGAGCAGTTCTTC
- - TRBJ2-5 TRBV6-5 CASSYSVRQTSGTQYF TGTGCCAGCAGTTACTCCGTCCGGCAAACTTCGGGGACCCAGTACTTC
- - TRBJ1-1 TRBV5-1 CASSLASVNTEAFF TGCGCCAGCAGCTTGGCCTCGGTGAACACTGAAGCTTTCTTT
- - TRBJ2-1 TRBV6-5 CASLQGGNEQFF TGTGCCAGCCTCCAAGGGGGCAATGAGCAGTTCTTC
- few TRBJ1-1 TRBV9 CASSPSTGTRVMNTEAFF TGTGCCAGCAGCCCAAGCACCGGGACACGAGTCATGAACACTGAAGCTTTCTTT
- - TRBJ2-7 TRBV21-1 CAGWTGDTYEQYF TGTGCCGGGTGGACAGGGGATACCTACGAGCAGTACTTC
- - TRBJ2-3 TRBV11-2 CASSSRNEEDTQYF TGTGCCAGCAGCTCTCGTAACGAAGAGGATACGCAGTATTTT
TRBD1 - TRBJ1-1 TRBV28 CASSLGGTGVNTEAFF TGTGCCAGCAGTCTAGGGGGGACAGGGGTGAACACTGAAGCTTTCTTT
- - TRBJ2-7 TRBV27 CASSPNRVTYEQYF TGTGCCAGCAGTCCCAACAGGGTTACCTACGAGCAGTACTTC